Listed below are T cell receptor beta chains from one sample, sequenced in a study of cytomegalovirus exposure and HLA in healthy donors. The assay was immunoSEQ multiplex PCR, and TCRdb's table has in-frame clones only and misses some. Here the sample spans about 110,000 clones, about 76% being singletons. Sequencing was performed on PBMCs. These receptors came from a woman aged 50 to 65 in good health and CMV-seropositive. Both conserved end residues are part of each CDR3. D genes are given only for firm matches. Only some rows state a clone size, as once, few, many or a class for expanded clones.

CDR3 DNA,CDR3 protein,J gene,D gene,clone size,V gene,CDR3 length
TGTGCCAGCAGCGAACCCTCCCGCGCGGGAGCCTTC,CASSEPSRAGAF,TRBJ1-2,.,.,TRBV7-2,12
TGTGCCAGCAGTGAAGGGTCAGGGTTAAACATTCAGTACTTC,CASSEGSGLNIQYF,TRBJ2-4,.,.,TRBV2,14
TGTGCCAGCAGTCGCTCTCAGGGTCTAGGTTTGGCTGAAGCTTTCTTT,CASSRSQGLGLAEAFF,TRBJ1-1,.,.,TRBV28,16
TGTGCCAGCAGCTCCCCCAGGGGTGGATACGAGCAGTACTTC,CASSSPRGGYEQYF,TRBJ2-7,.,.,TRBV11-2,14
TGTGCCAGTACCCTGGGAGAGGGACAGGACCCCCATGTCGGTGGCTACACCTTC,CASTLGEGQDPHVGGYTF,TRBJ1-2,TRBD1,.,TRBV19,18
TGTTCCAGCAGCCAGGGGGGCGTTGGAAACACCATATATTTT,CSSSQGGVGNTIYF,TRBJ1-3,TRBD1,.,TRBV7-9,14
TGTGCCACCAAAACGGGGAGCTCCGAGGCCCAGCATTTT,CATKTGSSEAQHF,TRBJ1-5,.,.,TRBV15,13
TGTGCCAGCAGTTTATCGGCGACAGTCTATGGCTACACCTTC,CASSLSATVYGYTF,TRBJ1-2,.,few,TRBV27,14
TGTGCCAGCAGCTCCTACAGTGACGAGCAGTACTTC,CASSSYSDEQYF,TRBJ2-7,.,once,TRBV11-3,12
TGTGCCAGCAGCTTACAGGCACAGCTTAACACTGAAGCTTTCTTT,CASSLQAQLNTEAFF,TRBJ1-1,.,.,TRBV7-2,15
TGTGCCAGCAGTTTACCCACCTCCAGGGCTTTCTTT,CASSLPTSRAFF,TRBJ1-1,.,once,TRBV28,12
TGTGCCAGCAGGCCAACAGGGGGAGGTGGCTACACCTTC,CASRPTGGGGYTF,TRBJ1-2,TRBD1,.,TRBV6-5,13
TGTGCCACCAGCTACAGGGGTCATAGCGGAGATACGCAGTATTTT,CATSYRGHSGDTQYF,TRBJ2-3,.,few,TRBV19,15
TGTGCCAGCACGAGGGGAGGAGGCACTGAAGCTTTCTTT,CASTRGGGTEAFF,TRBJ1-1,.,few,TRBV6-5,13
TGTGCCAGCAGTCCACTAGCGGGGGTCAGAGATACGCAGTATTTT,CASSPLAGVRDTQYF,TRBJ2-3,TRBD2,few,TRBV6-5,15
TGTGCCTGGAGTGTAATGATGGCAGGGGCTGGCTACACCTTC,CAWSVMMAGAGYTF,TRBJ1-2,.,.,TRBV30,14
TGTGCCAGCAGCTTGGCCACAGGGGGGGCTAACTATGGCTACACCTTC,CASSLATGGANYGYTF,TRBJ1-2,TRBD1,.,TRBV5-5,16
TGCGCCAGCAGCTTGGGCAGGGCCAACGAGCAGTACTTC,CASSLGRANEQYF,TRBJ2-7,.,.,TRBV5-1,13
TGTGCCAGCAGCTTAAGCAGGGGGGATGGCTACACCTTC,CASSLSRGDGYTF,TRBJ1-2,TRBD1,.,TRBV7-6,13
TGTGCCAGCAGTGGGGGACAGGACTACAATCAGCCCCAGCATTTT,CASSGGQDYNQPQHF,TRBJ1-5,TRBD1,.,TRBV2,15
TGTGCCAGCGAACTTCGAGGGGACTACTGGGAGACCCAGTACTTC,CASELRGDYWETQYF,TRBJ2-5,TRBD2,few,TRBV28,15
TGTGCCAGCAAAAGGGAGGGCTCTGGAAACACCATATATTTT,CASKREGSGNTIYF,TRBJ1-3,.,.,TRBV27,14
TGTGCCAGCTCACCACCTACCGGACAGCTCTACGAGCAGTACTTC,CASSPPTGQLYEQYF,TRBJ2-7,.,.,TRBV18,15
TGTGCCAGCAGCTCTATAGGACAGGGACGCTACGAGCAGTACTTC,CASSSIGQGRYEQYF,TRBJ2-7,TRBD1,.,TRBV7-9,15
TGTGCCAGCAGCGTAGATGGCCAGCGGGGAACAGATACGCAGTATTTT,CASSVDGQRGTDTQYF,TRBJ2-3,TRBD2,.,TRBV9,16
TGTGCCAGCAGCCGGGACAGCAACACAGATACGCAGTATTTT,CASSRDSNTDTQYF,TRBJ2-3,TRBD1,.,TRBV5-4,14
TGTGCCAGCAGCTTAGGGGGGCCTAAGGAGTATGGCTACACCTTC,CASSLGGPKEYGYTF,TRBJ1-2,.,once,TRBV11-2,15
TGCGCCAGCAGCCAAGACAAGGATCCTACCCTGGGCGGCTACACCTTC,CASSQDKDPTLGGYTF,TRBJ1-2,.,.,TRBV4-3,16
TGTGCCAGCAGTTTAGCACAGTTTAACTATGGCTACACCTTC,CASSLAQFNYGYTF,TRBJ1-2,.,.,TRBV27,14
TGTGCCAGCAGCTTAGCCCCGGGACAGCTCTATGGCTACACCTTC,CASSLAPGQLYGYTF,TRBJ1-2,TRBD1,.,TRBV27,15
TGTGCCATCAGTGGGACTAGTAATTCACCCCTCCACTTT,CAISGTSNSPLHF,TRBJ1-6,.,.,TRBV10-3,13
TGTGCCAGCAGCGTAACTAGGAACACTGAAGCTTTCTTT,CASSVTRNTEAFF,TRBJ1-1,.,.,TRBV7-3,13
TGTGCCATCAGAAACCAGGGGGTCAACACCGGGGAGCTGTTTTTT,CAIRNQGVNTGELFF,TRBJ2-2,TRBD1,few,TRBV10-3,15
TGTGCTAGTGGTTTGGGGCGGCTTCAGGGGGCGCTTTATAATTCACCCCTCCACTTT,CASGLGRLQGALYNSPLHF,TRBJ1-6,TRBD1,.,TRBV12-5,19
TGTGCCAGCAGCCGGAACAGGATGAGCACAGATACGCAGTATTTT,CASSRNRMSTDTQYF,TRBJ2-3,.,few,TRBV7-8,15
TGTGCCTGGAGTCCCGGGACAGGGTTCAATTATCAGCCCCAGCATTTT,CAWSPGTGFNYQPQHF,TRBJ1-5,TRBD1,.,TRBV30,16
TGTGCCAGCAGCTTTACAGGGACCCTGAACACTGAAGCTTTCTTT,CASSFTGTLNTEAFF,TRBJ1-1,.,.,TRBV7-9,15
TGTGCCAGTAAGAGCGTCACTGAAGCTTTCTTT,CASKSVTEAFF,TRBJ1-1,.,.,TRBV19,11
TGTGCCAGCAGTAGGGGCCCTAGCAATCAGCCCCAGCATTTT,CASSRGPSNQPQHF,TRBJ1-5,.,once,TRBV6-1,14
TGTGCCAGCAGTTTTGGCTCGATGTATGGCTACACCTTC,CASSFGSMYGYTF,TRBJ1-2,.,.,TRBV27,13
TGCGCCAGCAGTCCAATAGACGCTCTAGGAGGTGGCTACACCTTC,CASSPIDALGGGYTF,TRBJ1-2,.,once,TRBV5-1,15
TGTGCCAGCAGCAATTTGGGAGGTAATGGCTACACCTTC,CASSNLGGNGYTF,TRBJ1-2,.,.,TRBV27,13
TGTGCCAGCAGACGGACAGGGTTAGATACGCAGTATTTT,CASRRTGLDTQYF,TRBJ2-3,TRBD1,.,TRBV14,13
TGTGCCAGCAGTGGGACAGGGGGCAAAAGTCAGCCCCAGCATTTT,CASSGTGGKSQPQHF,TRBJ1-5,TRBD1,.,TRBV28,15
TGTGCCAGCAGCGCCCCTTCCGGGATGGCTGAAGCTTTCTTT,CASSAPSGMAEAFF,TRBJ1-1,.,.,TRBV6-5,14
TGCAGTGCTCCTTACGCAGAGGCAACCTTC,CSAPYAEATF,TRBJ1-2,.,once,TRBV20-1,10
TGCGCCAGCAGCTTGTGGTCAGGTTATACTGTATCCACAGATACGCAGTATTTT,CASSLWSGYTVSTDTQYF,TRBJ2-3,.,.,TRBV5-1,18
TGTGCCAGTAGTATAGCGGCCACTAGCGGACAAGAGACCCAGTACTTC,CASSIAATSGQETQYF,TRBJ2-5,TRBD2,.,TRBV19,16